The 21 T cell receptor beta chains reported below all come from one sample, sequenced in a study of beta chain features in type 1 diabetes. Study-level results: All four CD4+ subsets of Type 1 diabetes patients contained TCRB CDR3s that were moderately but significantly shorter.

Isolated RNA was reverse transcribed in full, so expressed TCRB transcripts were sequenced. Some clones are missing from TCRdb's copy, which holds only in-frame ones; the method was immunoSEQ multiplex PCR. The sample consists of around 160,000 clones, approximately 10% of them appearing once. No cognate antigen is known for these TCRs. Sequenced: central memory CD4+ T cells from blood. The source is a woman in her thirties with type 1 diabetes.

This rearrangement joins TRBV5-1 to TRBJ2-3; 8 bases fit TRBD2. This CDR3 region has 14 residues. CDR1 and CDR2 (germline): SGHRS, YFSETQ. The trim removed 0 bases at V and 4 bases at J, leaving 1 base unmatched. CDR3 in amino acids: CASSLAGGPDTQYF. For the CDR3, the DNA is TGCGCCAGCAGCTTGGCGGGAGGGCCAGATACGCAGTATTTT.

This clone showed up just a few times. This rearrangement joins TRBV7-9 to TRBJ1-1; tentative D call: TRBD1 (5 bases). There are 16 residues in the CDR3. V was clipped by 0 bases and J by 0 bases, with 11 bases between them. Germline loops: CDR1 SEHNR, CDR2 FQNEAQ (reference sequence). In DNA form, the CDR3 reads TGTGCCAGCAGCTTAGCGCAGACAGAGATGAACACTGAAGCTTTCTTT. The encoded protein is CASSLAQTEMNTEAFF.

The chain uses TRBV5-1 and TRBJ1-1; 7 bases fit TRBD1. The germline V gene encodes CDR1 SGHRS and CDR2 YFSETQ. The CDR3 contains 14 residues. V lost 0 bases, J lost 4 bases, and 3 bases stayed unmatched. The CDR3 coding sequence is TGCGCCAGCAGCTTGGTGCAGGGGGGCACTGAAGCTTTCTTT. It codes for CASSLVQGGTEAFF.

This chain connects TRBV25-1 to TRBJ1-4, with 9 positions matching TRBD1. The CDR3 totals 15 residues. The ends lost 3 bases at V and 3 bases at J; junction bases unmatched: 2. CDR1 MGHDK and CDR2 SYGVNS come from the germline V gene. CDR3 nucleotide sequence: TGTGCCAGCAGTGAGAGGACAGGGGCTAATGAAAAACTGTTTTTT. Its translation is CASSERTGANEKLFF.

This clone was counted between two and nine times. This CDR3 reads CASSIMAWDTQYF. The CDR3 DNA is TGTGCCAGTAGTATTATGGCCTGGGATACGCAGTATTTT. This chain joins TRBV19 and TRBJ2-3; D not resolved. CDR1 is LNHDA and CDR2 is SQIVND in the germline V gene (reference sequence). Deletions cut 3 bases from V and 6 bases from J, with 10 bases between. There are 13 residues in the CDR3.

CDR3 nucleotides: TGTGCCAGCAGTTTAGGAGGGGCCCGAGGCACTGAAGCTTTCTTT. Translated, it gives CASSLGGARGTEAFF. The chain is built from TRBV28 and TRBJ1-1; D perhaps matches TRBD1 (5 bases). The germline CDR1 and CDR2 sequences are MDHEN and SYDVKM. This CDR3 is 15 amino acids long. The V end lost 2 bases, the J end lost 4 bases, and 14 bases lay between the germline ends. Full variable domain (outside the CDR3, taken from reference TRBV28 and TRBJ1-1): DVKVTQSSRYLVKRTGEKVFLECVQDMDHENMFWYRQDPGLGLRLIYFSYDVKMKEKGDIPEGYSVSREKKERFSLILESASTNQTSMYLCASSLGGARGTEAFFGQGTRLTVV.

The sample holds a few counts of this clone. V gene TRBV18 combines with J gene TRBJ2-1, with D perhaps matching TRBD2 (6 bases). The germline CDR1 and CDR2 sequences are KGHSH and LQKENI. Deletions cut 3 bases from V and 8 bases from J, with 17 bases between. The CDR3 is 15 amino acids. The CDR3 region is CASSPDYVGSDEQFF. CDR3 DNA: TGTGCCAGCTCACCGGACTATGTAGGATCCGATGAGCAGTTCTTC.

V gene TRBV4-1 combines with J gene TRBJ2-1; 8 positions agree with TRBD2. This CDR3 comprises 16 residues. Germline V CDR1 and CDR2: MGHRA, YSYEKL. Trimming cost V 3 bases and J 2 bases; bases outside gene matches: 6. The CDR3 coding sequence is TGCGCCAGCAGCCATGAACTAGCGGTGGCCTACAATGAGCAGTTCTTC. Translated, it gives CASSHELAVAYNEQFF.

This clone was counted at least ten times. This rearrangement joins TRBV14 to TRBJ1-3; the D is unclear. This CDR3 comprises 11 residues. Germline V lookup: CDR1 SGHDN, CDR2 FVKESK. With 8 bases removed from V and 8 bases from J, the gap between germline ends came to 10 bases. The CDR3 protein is CASGYFDTIYF. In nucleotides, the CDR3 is TGTGCCAGCGGTTACTTTGACACCATATATTTT. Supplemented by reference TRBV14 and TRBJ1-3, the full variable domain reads EAGVTQFPSHSVIEKGQTVTLRCDPISGHDNLYWYRRVMGKEIKFLLHFVKESKQDESGMPNNRFLAERTGGTYSTLKVQPAELEDSGVYFCASGYFDTIYFGEGSWLTVV.

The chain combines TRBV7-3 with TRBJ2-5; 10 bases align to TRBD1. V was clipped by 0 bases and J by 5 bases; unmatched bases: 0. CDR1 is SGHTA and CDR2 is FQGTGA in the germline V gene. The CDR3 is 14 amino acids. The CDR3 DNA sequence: TGTGCCAGCAGCTTAACGGGACAGGGGGAGACCCAGTACTTC. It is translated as CASSLTGQGETQYF.

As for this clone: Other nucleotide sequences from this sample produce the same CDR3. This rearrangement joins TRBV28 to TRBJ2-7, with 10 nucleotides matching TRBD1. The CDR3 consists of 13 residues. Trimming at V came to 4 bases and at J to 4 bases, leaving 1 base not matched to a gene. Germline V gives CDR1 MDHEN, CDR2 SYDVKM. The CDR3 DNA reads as TGTGCCAGCAGTTCGGGACAGGGGTACGAGCAGTACTTC. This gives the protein CASSSGQGYEQYF.

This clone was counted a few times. CDR3 nucleotide sequence: TGTGCCAGCAGCTTAAGACCTAGCGGAGATACGCAGTATTTT. It encodes CASSLRPSGDTQYF. The chain carries TRBV7-2 and TRBJ2-3; the match to TRBD2 covers 7 bases. Trimming cost V 2 bases and J 5 bases; bases outside gene matches: 4. CDR3 length equals 14 residues. Germline V gene data show CDR1 as SGHTA and CDR2 as FQGNSA.

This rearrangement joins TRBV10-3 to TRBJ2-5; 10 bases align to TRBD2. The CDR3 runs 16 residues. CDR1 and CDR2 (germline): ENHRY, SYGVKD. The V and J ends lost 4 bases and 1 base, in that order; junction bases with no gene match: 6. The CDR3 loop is CAISAASGSSQETQYF. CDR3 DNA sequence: TGTGCCATCAGTGCGGCTAGCGGGAGCTCCCAAGAGACCCAGTACTTC.

The CDR3: CASSLQGRPTSTDTQYF. As DNA, the CDR3 is TGTGCCAGCAGCTTACAGGGCAGACCGACTAGCACAGATACGCAGTATTTT. The J gene is TRBJ2-3, the V gene TRBV7-3; possible D gene TRBD1, 5 bases. Between the trimmed V and J ends, which lost 2 bases and 0 bases, there was a span of 15 bases. Germline V lookup: CDR1 SGHTA, CDR2 FQGTGA. This CDR3 is built from 17 residues.

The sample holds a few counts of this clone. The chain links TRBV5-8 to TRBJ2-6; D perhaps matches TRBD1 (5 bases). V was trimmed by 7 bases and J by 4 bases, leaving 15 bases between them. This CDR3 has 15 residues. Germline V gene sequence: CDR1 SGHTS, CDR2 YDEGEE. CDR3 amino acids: CASDRWGGGANVLTF. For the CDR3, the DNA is TGTGCCAGCGATCGGTGGGGCGGAGGGGCCAACGTCCTGACTTTC. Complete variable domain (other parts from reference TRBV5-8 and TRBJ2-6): EAGVTQSPTHLIKTRGQQATLRCSPISGHTSVYWYQQALGLGLQFLLWYDEGEERNRGNFPPRFSGRQFPNYSSELNVNALELEDSALYLCASDRWGGGANVLTFGAGSRLTVL.

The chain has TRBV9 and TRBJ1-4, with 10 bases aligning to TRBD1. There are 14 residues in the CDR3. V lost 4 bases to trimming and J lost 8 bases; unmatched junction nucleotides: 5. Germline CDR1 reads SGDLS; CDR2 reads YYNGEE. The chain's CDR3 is CASSYGTGEEKLFF. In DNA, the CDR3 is TGTGCCAGCAGCTACGGGACAGGGGAAGAAAAACTGTTTTTT.

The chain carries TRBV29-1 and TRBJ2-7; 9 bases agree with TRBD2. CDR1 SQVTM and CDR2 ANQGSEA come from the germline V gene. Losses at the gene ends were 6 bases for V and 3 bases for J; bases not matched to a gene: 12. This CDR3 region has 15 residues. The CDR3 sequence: CSVGRSGGLHYEQYF. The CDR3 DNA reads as TGCAGCGTAGGACGTAGCGGGGGTCTCCACTACGAGCAGTACTTC.

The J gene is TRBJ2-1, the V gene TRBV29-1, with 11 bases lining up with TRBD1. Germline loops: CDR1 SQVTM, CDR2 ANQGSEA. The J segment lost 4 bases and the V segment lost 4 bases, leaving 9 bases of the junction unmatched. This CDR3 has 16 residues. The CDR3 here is CSVVISGTGGYNEQFF. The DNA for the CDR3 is TGCAGCGTTGTTATTAGTGGGACAGGGGGATACAATGAGCAGTTCTTC.

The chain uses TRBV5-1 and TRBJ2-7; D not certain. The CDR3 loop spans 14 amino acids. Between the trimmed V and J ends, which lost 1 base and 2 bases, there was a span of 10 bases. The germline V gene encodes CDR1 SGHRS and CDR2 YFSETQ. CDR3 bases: TGCGCCAGCAGCTTGCAAATAGAGGCCTACGAGCAGTACTTC. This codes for CASSLQIEAYEQYF.

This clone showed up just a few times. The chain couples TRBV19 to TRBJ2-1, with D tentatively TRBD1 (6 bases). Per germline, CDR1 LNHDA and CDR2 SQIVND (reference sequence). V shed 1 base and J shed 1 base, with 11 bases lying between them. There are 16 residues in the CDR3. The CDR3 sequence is CASSIAQTGSYNEQFF. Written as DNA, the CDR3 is TGTGCCAGTAGTATAGCCCAGACAGGTTCCTACAATGAGCAGTTCTTC.

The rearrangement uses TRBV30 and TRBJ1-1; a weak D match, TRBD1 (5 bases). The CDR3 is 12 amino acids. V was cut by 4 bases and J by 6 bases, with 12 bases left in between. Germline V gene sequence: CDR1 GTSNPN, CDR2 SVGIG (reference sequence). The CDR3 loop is CAWKSGTAEAFF. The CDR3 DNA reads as TGTGCCTGGAAAAGCGGGACGGCTGAAGCTTTCTTT. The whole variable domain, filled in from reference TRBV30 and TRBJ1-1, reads SQTIHQWPATLVQPVGSPLSLECTVEGTSNPNLYWYRQAAGRGLQLLFYSVGIGQISSEVPQNLSASRPQDRQFILSSKKLLLSDSGFYLCAWKSGTAEAFFGQGTRLTVV.